This TCR beta chain was identified during a study of cytomegalovirus exposure and HLA in healthy donors. Whole-study findings and limits: Roughly uniform sequencing depth across donors was assumed, possibly incorrectly.

It was with 60 Vbeta and 13 Jbeta primers that the PCR ran. Repertoires were generated with immunoSEQ multiplex PCR, while TCRdb's copy carries only in-frame clones and drops some. This sample yields 130,000 to 150,000 clones, of which around three quarters are seen a single time; less than 3.5% belongs to the top ten. For this clone: Antigen: not known.

CDR3 length equals 14 residues. Unmatched junction bases numbered 3, after V lost 0 bases and J lost 8 bases. The germline V gene encodes CDR1 SGDLS and CDR2 YYNGEE. V usage is TRBV9 and J usage is TRBJ2-2, with 8 bases that match TRBD2. Sequencing input: PBMCs. The origin of this receptor is a man aged 40-50 years in good health and CMV-seropositive. The CDR3 here is CASSVASGRGELFF. The CDR3 DNA reads as TGTGCCAGCAGCGTAGCCAGCGGGAGAGGGGAGCTGTTTTTT.